One sample yielded the 9 T cell receptor beta chains listed below, sequenced in a study of T cell repertoires in cytomegalovirus infection. TCRdb recomputed calls from the reads with MiXCR, one row per CDR3 protein. The data contain roughly 920,000 distinct CDR3 sequences, 30% to 40% of them singletons. Antigens for these TCRs are unknown. Material: cultured CD8+ T cells from PBMCs, obtained from culture after CMV antigen stimulation. These receptors were collected from a human donor in good health (CMV status not recorded). Some clones in this sample may be carry-over from other donors' samples.

About this clonotype itself: An end of the junction differs from the germline gene, which may be a read error. The chain links TRBV5-6 to TRBJ1-5; D gene ambiguous. The CDR3 loop spans 12 amino acids. CDR1 is SGHDT and CDR2 is YYEEEE in the germline V gene. This CDR3 is CVSSVDNQPQHF. The CDR3 DNA reads as TGTGTCAGCAGCGTGGATAATCAGCCCCAGCATTTT. Variable domain in full (rest from reference TRBV5-6 and TRBJ1-5): DAGVTQSPTHLIKTRGQQVTLRCSPKSGHDTVSWYQQALGQGPQFIFQYYEEEERQRGNFPDRFSGHQFPNYSSELNVNALLLGDSALYLCVSSVDNQPQHFGDGTRLSIL.

The chain employs TRBV9 and TRBJ2-3; 8 nucleotides line up with TRBD2. Losses at the gene ends were 0 bases for V and 6 bases for J; bases not matched to a gene: 6. The CDR3 has 15 amino acids. CDR1 and CDR2 from the germline V gene are SGDLS and YYNGEE. The CDR3 region is CASSVEGRGEDTQYF. CDR3 coding DNA: TGTGCCAGCAGCGTAGAAGGGCGGGGGGAGGATACGCAGTATTTT.

The chain employs TRBV2 and TRBJ2-3, with D perhaps matching TRBD2 (6 bases). CDR3 length: 19 amino acids. The V end lost 6 bases, the J end lost 2 bases, and 27 bases lay between the germline ends. Germline V gene lookup returns CDR1 SNHLY and CDR2 FYNNEI. The CDR3 spells CASSILRAGPPDLTDTQYF. CDR3 sequence (DNA): TGTGCCAGCAGCATCCTAAGGGCGGGGCCCCCGGATCTCACAGATACGCAGTATTTT.

On this clonotype: At one boundary the junction diverges from the germline segment, which might be a read error. The chain recombines TRBV7-3 with TRBJ2-3; the match to TRBD2 covers 11 bases. The CDR3 consists of 16 residues. The germline CDR1 and CDR2 sequences are SGHTA and FQGTGA. The DNA for the CDR3 is TGTGTCAGCAGCTTGGGACTAGCGGATAGCACAGATACGCAGTATTTT. Translating it yields CVSSLGLADSTDTQYF.

This clonotype was counted only a few times. The rearrangement joins TRBV15 to TRBJ2-2; D remains ambiguous. Germline CDR1 and CDR2: LNHNV and YYDKDF (reference sequence). The CDR3 runs to 16 residues. V dropped 4 bases and J dropped 6 bases, with 18 bases sitting between them. CDR3 loop: CATSTDRGQLAGELFF. The CDR3 DNA sequence: TGTGCCACCAGCACTGACCGAGGTCAGTTAGCCGGGGAGCTGTTTTTT. The complete variable domain, with remaining parts taken from reference TRBV15 and TRBJ2-2, reads DAMVIQNPRYQVTQFGKPVTLSCSQTLNHNVMYWYQQKSSQAPKLLFHYYDKDFNNEADTPDNFQSRRPNTSFCFLDIRSPGLGDTAMYLCATSTDRGQLAGELFFGEGSRLTVL.

The chain is built from TRBV28 and TRBJ2-7, with 12 bases fitting TRBD1. Germline V gene sequence: CDR1 MDHEN, CDR2 SYDVKM. V was clipped by 3 bases and J by 4 bases; unmatched bases: 13. This CDR3 spans 18 amino acids. The CDR3 here is CASSFDPSGQGAIYEQYF. As DNA, the CDR3 is TGTGCCAGCAGTTTCGACCCCTCGGGACAGGGGGCGATTTACGAGCAGTACTTC.

This sequence joins TRBV6-1 and TRBJ2-7; D is unresolved. This CDR3 has 14 residues. Germline V gene lookup returns CDR1 MNHNS and CDR2 SASEGT. V lost 2 bases and J lost 4, with 12 bases in between. The CDR3 sequence: CASSESDDLYEQYF. The CDR3 coding sequence is TGTGCCAGCAGTGAAAGTGACGACCTTTACGAGCAGTACTTC.

The J gene is TRBJ2-2, the V gene TRBV5-6; 8 nucleotides align to TRBD2. This CDR3 contains 17 residues. Germline V gene data show CDR1 as SGHDT and CDR2 as YYEEEE. After removal of 8 bases from V and 2 bases from J, the junction contained 14 bases not matched to a gene. The CDR3 loop reads CARAGGGKKRNTGELFF. The CDR3 region has the DNA TGTGCCAGGGCCGGCGGGGGGAAAAAAAGAAACACCGGGGAGCTGTTTTTT.

This clonotype was found once. This rearrangement joins TRBV27 to TRBJ1-6, with unresolved D. The germline gives CDR1 MNHEY, CDR2 SMNVEV (reference sequence). This CDR3 spans 16 amino acids. Trimming took 0 bases from V and 0 from J, leaving 6 bases between them. The CDR3 bases are TGTGCCAGCAGTTTATCTCGGAGCTCCTATAATTCACCCCTCCACTTT. The encoded protein is CASSLSRSSYNSPLHF.